This T cell receptor (beta chain) was captured by sequencing in a study of control samples from healthy donors and cancer patients. Repertoires were generated with immunoSEQ multiplex PCR, while TCRdb's copy carries only in-frame clones and drops some. This table holds about 410,000 clones, around nine tenths found once. Germline V gives CDR1 LNHNV, CDR2 YYDKDF (reference sequence). The CDR3 has 14 residues. Unmatched junction bases numbered 6, after V lost 5 bases and J lost 7 bases. This chain uses TRBV15 with TRBJ1-5; 9 bases are a match to TRBD1. Sequencing was done on a sample of PBMCs. This receptor was obtained from a man aged 40-50 years with head and neck cancer. CDR3 nucleotide sequence: TGTGCCACCAGCCGGAGACAGGGGGACCAGCCCCAGCATTTT. Amino acid sequence: CATSRRQGDQPQHF.